Below are 3 T cell receptor beta chains sequenced from a single sample in a study of Tregs in tolerant kidney transplant recipients. Recipients received nonmyeloablative bone marrow transplants from related graft donors, with transient mixed chimerism. The repertoire was sequenced with immunoSEQ multiplex PCR; TCRdb's copy has only in-frame clones and lacks some. The sample yields about 21,000 clones, around 85% seen once. The sample consisted of CD8+ T cells from blood (PBMCs), taken 6 months after the transplant. Source of these receptors: a human patient who received a combined kidney and bone marrow transplant. The T cells may partly be graft donor cells.

Only one count was recorded for this clone. The V and J genes are TRBV4-1 and TRBJ2-1; TRBD2 matches 11 bases. With 1 base clipped from V and 9 bases from J, the junction kept 5 bases outside the gene matches. The CDR3 is 15 amino acids. Per the germline V gene, CDR1 is MGHRA and CDR2 is YSYEKL. The CDR3 coding sequence is TGCGCCAGCAGCCAAGGGGCTAGCGGGGGGACTGAGCAGTTCTTC. Translation gives CASSQGASGGTEQFF.

This CDR3 is CASSHGQNEAFF. DNA for the CDR3: TGTGCCAGCAGCCACGGACAGAATGAAGCTTTCTTT. J is TRBJ1-1 and V is TRBV5-6; maybe TRBD1 (6 bases). Germline assignment: CDR1 SGHDT and CDR2 YYEEEE. The V end was cut by 4 bases, the J end by 7 bases, with 11 bases between. The CDR3 spans 12 residues.

This clone was picked up one time. The V gene is TRBV11-3, the J gene TRBJ2-1; weak D call: TRBD2 (5 bases). CDR3 length equals 14 residues. The V end lost 2 bases, the J end lost 5 bases, and 10 bases lay between the germline ends. The germline V gene has CDR1 SGHNT and CDR2 YENEEA. The CDR3 reads CASSLRGFNNEQFF. CDR3 bases: TGTGCCAGCAGCTTACGGGGTTTTAACAATGAGCAGTTCTTC.